Included here is one T cell receptor beta chain sequence, with context. This record belongs to a study of T cells expressing NK-cell markers. For each CDR3 protein, TCRdb gives one entry from its re-call of the 5' RACE reads, without DNA. The sample holds about 550,000 distinct CDR3 sequences. From germline, CDR1 is DFQATT and CDR2 SNEGSKA (reference sequence). CDR3 length: 14 amino acids. This chain links TRBV20-1 with TRBJ2-7; the TRBD1 assignment by TCRdb is unverifiable without DNA. Input material: blood T cells: a sorted CD56 or NKG2C T cell subset, CD4+ or CD8+ T cells, or bulk PBMC T cells (not recorded which). This sequence was found in a man aged 18 to 29 in good health. CDR3 region: CSAPGTGAWYEQYF.